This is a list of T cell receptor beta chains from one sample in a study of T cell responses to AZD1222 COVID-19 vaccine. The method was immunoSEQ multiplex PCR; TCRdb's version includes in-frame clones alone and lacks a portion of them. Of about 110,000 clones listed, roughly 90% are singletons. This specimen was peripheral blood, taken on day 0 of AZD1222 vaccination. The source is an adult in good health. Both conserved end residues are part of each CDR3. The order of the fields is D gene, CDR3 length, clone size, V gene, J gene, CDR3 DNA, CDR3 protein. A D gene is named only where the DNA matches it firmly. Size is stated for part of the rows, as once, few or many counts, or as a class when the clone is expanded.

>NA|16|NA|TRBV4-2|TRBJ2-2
TGTGCCAGCAGCCAAGTTGACAGCACCTACACCGGGGAGCTGTTTTTT
CASSQVDSTYTGELFF
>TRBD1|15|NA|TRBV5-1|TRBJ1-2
TGCGCCAGCAGCAAAGACAGGGGGCATAACTATGGCTACACCTTC
CASSKDRGHNYGYTF
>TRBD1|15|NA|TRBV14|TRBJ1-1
TGTGCCAGCAGCGCTGGGACAGGGGGTAGGTTGTTGGCTTTCTTT
CASSAGTGGRLLAFF
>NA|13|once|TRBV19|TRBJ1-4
TGTGCCAGTAGTATGAGCTACGCCGAAAAACTGTTTTTT
CASSMSYAEKLFF
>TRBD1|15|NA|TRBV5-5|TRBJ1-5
TGTGCCAGCAGCTGGACAACAGGGGGCAATCAGCCCCAGCATTTT
CASSWTTGGNQPQHF
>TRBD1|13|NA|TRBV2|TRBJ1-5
TGTGCCAGCAGGGGGACAGGGCGACAGCCCCAGCATTTT
CASRGTGRQPQHF
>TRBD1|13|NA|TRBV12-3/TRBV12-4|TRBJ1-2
TGTGCCAGCAGTCCCGGGACAGTCTATGGCTACACCTTC
CASSPGTVYGYTF
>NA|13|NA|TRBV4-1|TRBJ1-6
TGCGCCAGCAGCCAAGATCCTAATTCACCCCTCCACTTT
CASSQDPNSPLHF
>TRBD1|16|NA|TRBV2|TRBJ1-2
TGTGCCAGTCTACGTGTTAGGGACAGCCCTAACTATGGCTACACCTTC
CASLRVRDSPNYGYTF
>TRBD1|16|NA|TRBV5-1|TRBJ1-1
TGCGCCAGCAGCGGATCCGGGACAGGGCTTAACACTGAAGCTTTCTTT
CASSGSGTGLNTEAFF
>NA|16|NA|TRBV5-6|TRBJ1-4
TGTGCCAGCAGCTTAGGGGGGGTTAATGTCGGTGAAAAACTGTTTTTT
CASSLGGVNVGEKLFF
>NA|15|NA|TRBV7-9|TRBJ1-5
TGTGCCAGCAGCTTAGGACAGGTTGGGAATCAGCCCCAGCATTTT
CASSLGQVGNQPQHF
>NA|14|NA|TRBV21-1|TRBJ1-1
TGTGCCAGCAGCAAATTTATCAGGGGCACTGAAGCTTTCTTT
CASSKFIRGTEAFF
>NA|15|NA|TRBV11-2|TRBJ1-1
TGTGCCTGCCTGGCGGGTGGTGGGGGGCTCACTGAAGCTTTCTTT
CACLAGGGGLTEAFF
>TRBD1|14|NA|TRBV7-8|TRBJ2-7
TGTGCCAGCAGCCCAAAACAGGGGGACTACGAGCAGTACTTC
CASSPKQGDYEQYF
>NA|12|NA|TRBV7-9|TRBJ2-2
TGTGCCAGCATCCGGGCGTCCGGGGAGCTGTTTTTT
CASIRASGELFF
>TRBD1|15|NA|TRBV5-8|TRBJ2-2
TGTGCCAGCAGCCCGGGACAGGGGGCGGCCGGGGAGCTGTTTTTT
CASSPGQGAAGELFF